This T cell receptor (beta chain) was identified in a study of OX40 agonist ivuxolimab in advanced cancers. Study-wide points: The authors also found low normalized T-cell clonal expansion in some nonresponders.

Note on this clone: Its specificity is unknown.

Clones were sequenced by immunoSEQ multiplex PCR, and TCRdb holds only the in-frame ones, with some missing. The sample holds around 76,000 clones, roughly 91% seen once. V lost 2 bases to trimming and J lost 4 bases, with 11 bases between them. CDR1 is MNHEY, CDR2 SVGAGI, per germline. The CDR3 has 14 amino acids. The sequence was obtained from an adult with an advanced solid tumor such as melanoma, head and neck, liver or kidney cancer. This sequence joins TRBV6-5 and TRBJ1-2; D is unresolved. Sequenced here: CD4+ or CD8+ T cells sorted from blood, sampled in a trial of the OX40 agonist ivuxolimab. CDR3 protein: CASSYNRRGYGYTF. The CDR3 DNA sequence: TGTGCCAGCAGTTACAACCGACGGGGCTATGGCTACACCTTC.